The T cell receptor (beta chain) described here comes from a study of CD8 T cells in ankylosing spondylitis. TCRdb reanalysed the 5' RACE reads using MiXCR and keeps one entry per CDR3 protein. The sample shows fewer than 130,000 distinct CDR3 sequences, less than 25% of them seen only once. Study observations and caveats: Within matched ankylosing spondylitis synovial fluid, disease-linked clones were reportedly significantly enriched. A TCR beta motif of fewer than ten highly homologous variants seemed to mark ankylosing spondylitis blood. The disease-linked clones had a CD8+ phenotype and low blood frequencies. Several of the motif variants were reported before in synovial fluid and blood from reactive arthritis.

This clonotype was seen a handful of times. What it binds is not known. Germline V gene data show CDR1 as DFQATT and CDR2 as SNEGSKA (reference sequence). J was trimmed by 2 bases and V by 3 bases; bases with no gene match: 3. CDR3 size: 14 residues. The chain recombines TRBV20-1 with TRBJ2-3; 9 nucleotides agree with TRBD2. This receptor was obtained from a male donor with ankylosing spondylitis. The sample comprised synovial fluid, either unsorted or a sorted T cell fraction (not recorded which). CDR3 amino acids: CSARLAGPTDTQYF. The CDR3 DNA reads TGCAGTGCTAGGCTAGCGGGGCCCACAGATACGCAGTATTTT.